This T cell receptor beta chain was recorded in a study of shared T cell receptors in the human thymus. The CDR3 length is 18 residues. Trimming pared 5 bases from V and 0 bases from J, leaving 17 bases between. Germline assignment: CDR1 MDHEN and CDR2 SYDVKM. This clone has only one observation. Sequencing used immunoSEQ multiplex PCR; TCRdb keeps in-frame clones, though not all of them. The data hold about 660,000 clones, with approximately 87% observed a single time. The same data also went into a second study, on human thymus T cells.

The chain uses TRBV28 and TRBJ2-6, with D maybe TRBD2 (5 bases). The TCR was taken from a boy younger than two with a congenital heart defect. Sequenced input: thymocytes. CDR3 DNA: TGTGCCAGCAGTACCGCTAGCCCCCAATTCTCTGGGGCCAACGTCCTGACTTTC. Its translation is CASSTASPQFSGANVLTF. Looking up the rest from reference TRBV28 and TRBJ2-6 gives the full variable domain: DVKVTQSSRYLVKRTGEKVFLECVQDMDHENMFWYRQDPGLGLRLIYFSYDVKMKEKGDIPEGYSVSREKKERFSLILESASTNQTSMYLCASSTASPQFSGANVLTFGAGSRLTVL.